Only a few counts were recorded for the clone carrying this T cell receptor beta chain. Its antigen remains unidentified. The sample belongs to a study of CD8+ T cells in alopecia areata. Study in general: It was 6 to 18 months of tofacitinib, and then there were 6 months off drug. Findings of the study overall: Normal scalp showed lower clonality than lesional scalp, especially alopecia totalis/universalis.

Lesional scalp tissue (obtained by punch biopsy) and peripheral blood were collected from alopecia areata patients. T lymphocytes (CD4+ and CD8+) were sorted from PBMCs. Sequencing templates came from extracted RNA that was reverse transcribed into cDNA. TCRdb's copy holds only in-frame clones and misses some; the assay was immunoSEQ multiplex PCR. This sample carries 160,000 or so clones, just over 65% of them seen once, and the ten largest clones take roughly 11%. The TCR comes from a human donor with alopecia areata. This sample comprised CD8+ T cells sorted from blood, obtained at week 0.

The DNA for the CDR3 is TGCAGCGTTACAGGACAGATGAACACCGGGGAGCTGTTTTTT. Residues: CSVTGQMNTGELFF. The chain uses TRBV29-1 and TRBJ2-2; D is possibly TRBD1 (6 bases). CDR1 SQVTM and CDR2 ANQGSEA come from the germline V gene. This CDR3 has 14 residues. V lost 5 bases and J lost 1, with 11 bases in between.